Below are 27 T cell receptor beta chains sequenced from a single sample in a study of shared clonotypes between healthy human individuals. TCRdb's table, derived via immunoSEQ multiplex PCR, lists solely in-frame clones and lacks some. Of fewer than 850,000 clones listed, less than 95% are singletons. The sample taken for sequencing was memory CD8+ T cells from PBMCs. Subset defined: CD45RO+ cells pooled with CCR7-negative TemRA cells. The receptors derive from a young man in good health. Some clones in this sample may be carry-over from other donors' samples.

The J gene is TRBJ1-1, the V gene TRBV6-1; D not certain. Trimming shortened V by 7 bases and J by 1 base, and 16 bases separated the two germline ends. From germline, CDR1 is MNHNS and CDR2 SASEGT. The CDR3 loop spans 15 amino acids. In DNA, the CDR3 is TGTGCCAGCATCCCATCCGGGGAACCGAACACTGAAGCTTTCTTT. Translation gives CASIPSGEPNTEAFF.

This clone was detected many times. The V call is TRBV29-1, the J call TRBJ1-1; the D is unclear. Trimming removed 1 base from V and 4 bases from J, with 16 bases in between. The CDR3 is made up of 15 amino acids. The V gene's germline CDR1 is SQVTM and CDR2 ANQGSEA. This CDR3 reads CSVEAPNPGRTEAFF. The CDR3 DNA follows: TGCAGCGTTGAAGCCCCTAATCCTGGCCGCACTGAAGCTTTCTTT.

The chain has TRBV4-1 and TRBJ1-2; TRBD1 matches 11 bases. V shed 2 bases and J 5 bases; nucleotides not matched to a gene: 7. Germline loops: CDR1 MGHRA, CDR2 YSYEKL. CDR3 length equals 16 residues. This CDR3 reads CASSQPGQGAEYGYTF. The CDR3 DNA is TGCGCCAGCAGCCAACCTGGACAGGGGGCGGAGTATGGCTACACCTTC.

The chain employs TRBV27 and TRBJ2-7; unclear D gene. Germline V gives CDR1 MNHEY, CDR2 SMNVEV (reference sequence). Trimming removed 6 bases at V and 0 bases at J, with 9 bases between. The CDR3 loop spans 13 amino acids. The CDR3 DNA reads as TGTGCCAGCAGAGTTACTCCCTCCTACGAGCAGTACTTC. Translating it yields CASRVTPSYEQYF.

The chain links TRBV6-1 to TRBJ2-3; a weak D match, TRBD1 (6 bases). V was shortened by 1 base and J by 8 bases, with 10 bases between the two germline ends. This CDR3 contains 13 residues. Germline V gene data show CDR1 as MNHNS and CDR2 as SASEGT. CDR3 in DNA: TGTGCCAGCAGTGAAGTCGACAGGACTACGCAGTATTTT. Translation gives CASSEVDRTTQYF.

The rearrangement links TRBV28 to TRBJ1-2; D is unclear. The CDR3 spans 15 residues. Germline values: CDR1 MDHEN, CDR2 SYDVKM. V gave up 5 bases and J gave up 3 bases, with 16 bases separating them. The CDR3: CASSRRLLVDYGYTF. In DNA, the CDR3 is TGTGCCAGCAGTCGGCGATTGTTGGTTGACTATGGCTACACCTTC.

The chain uses TRBV28 and TRBJ2-7; D possibly corresponds to TRBD1 (5 bases). CDR1 and CDR2 (germline): MDHEN, SYDVKM. The CDR3 has 14 amino acids. V gave up 6 bases and J gave up 2 bases, with 14 bases separating them. The CDR3 bases are TGTGCCAGCAGCGATTCAGGGTGGCCCTACGAGCAGTACTTC. Translation gives CASSDSGWPYEQYF.

This clone has a single count. V is TRBV7-9 and J is TRBJ1-3, with D perhaps matching TRBD1 (5 bases). The V and J ends lost 7 bases and 4 bases respectively, with 14 bases between them. This CDR3 is 14 amino acids long. The germline gives CDR1 SEHNR, CDR2 FQNEAQ (reference sequence). The CDR3, as DNA: TGTGCCAGCAAGAGCGGGGGATCAGGAAACACCATATATTTT. Its protein is CASKSGGSGNTIYF.

About this clone: Different DNA sequences within this sample yield the same CDR3. The DNA of the CDR3 is TGTGCCAGTAGTATGGGGAATGAGCAGTTCTTC. It codes for CASSMGNEQFF. The chain recombines TRBV19 with TRBJ2-1; D not certain. The CDR3 consists of 11 residues. Trimming cost V 3 bases and J 7 bases, with 4 bases left between them. Germline assignment: CDR1 LNHDA and CDR2 SQIVND (reference sequence).

This clone was found once. V is TRBV11-2 and J is TRBJ2-7; 8 bases map to TRBD2. This CDR3 has 15 residues. Germline V CDR1 and CDR2: SGHAT, FQNNGV. The ends lost 5 bases at V and 1 base at J; junction bases unmatched: 7. CDR3 protein: CASSPRLAQSYEQYF. The CDR3 coding sequence is TGTGCCAGCAGCCCAAGACTAGCGCAATCCTACGAGCAGTACTTC.

The chain has TRBV4-2 and TRBJ2-7; 8 positions match TRBD2. Looked up from germline, CDR1 is LGHNA and CDR2 is YNFKEQ. This CDR3 has 18 amino acids. V trimming: 0 bases; J trimming: 3 bases; junction bases outside the gene matches: 13. CDR3 sequence reads: CASSQESGGQGSIYEQYF. The CDR3 DNA sequence: TGTGCCAGCAGCCAAGAATCGGGGGGGCAGGGGTCTATCTACGAGCAGTACTTC.

This chain uses TRBV28 with TRBJ2-5; TRBD1 aligns across 10 bases. Germline V gene data show CDR1 as MDHEN and CDR2 as SYDVKM. The CDR3 runs to 16 residues. Trimming took 7 bases from V and 1 from J; bases not matched to a gene: 9. The CDR3: CASIPPRDRGQETQYF. The CDR3 DNA follows: TGTGCCAGCATTCCCCCTCGGGACAGGGGCCAAGAGACCCAGTACTTC.

The chain employs TRBV5-1 and TRBJ1-1, with D unresolved. CDR3 length: 15 amino acids. Germline V gives CDR1 SGHRS, CDR2 YFSETQ. The V end lost 1 base, the J end lost 3 bases, and 13 bases lay between the germline ends. In DNA, the CDR3 is TGCGCCAGCAGCTTGTTCGAGGGATGGGACACTGAAGCTTTCTTT. Amino acid sequence: CASSLFEGWDTEAFF.

The chain carries TRBV7-9 and TRBJ2-5; D is unresolved. The germline gives CDR1 SEHNR, CDR2 FQNEAQ (reference sequence). The CDR3 sequence is 16 residues long. The ends were cut back, 5 bases at V and 0 bases at J, with 16 bases in the middle. CDR3 sequence (DNA): TGTGCCAGCAGCCTTAGAATGTCGCAGGACCAAGAGACCCAGTACTTC. Amino acid sequence: CASSLRMSQDQETQYF.

V usage is TRBV7-9 and J usage is TRBJ2-1; D possibly corresponds to TRBD2 (5 bases). Looked up from germline, CDR1 is SEHNR and CDR2 is FQNEAQ (reference sequence). The V gene lost 5 bases and the J gene lost 7 bases, with 12 bases spanning the gap. The CDR3 extends over 13 amino acids. The CDR3 DNA reads as TGTGCCAGCAGCCTAGGCGGGCGAAATGAGCAGTTCTTC. As protein: CASSLGGRNEQFF.

The chain carries TRBV10-3 and TRBJ2-1, with D possibly matching TRBD1 (6 bases). This CDR3 region has 14 residues. CDR1 is ENHRY and CDR2 is SYGVKD in the germline V gene. V gave up 10 bases and J gave up 1 base, with 14 bases separating them. CDR3: CATSGDNSYNEQFF. The CDR3 bases are TGTGCCACCTCAGGGGACAATTCCTACAATGAGCAGTTCTTC.

The chain combines TRBV11-2 with TRBJ2-1, with D possibly matching TRBD1 (5 bases). The CDR3 consists of 15 residues. Deletions cut 1 base from V and 4 bases from J, with 11 bases between. CDR1 SGHAT and CDR2 FQNNGV come from the germline V gene. CDR3 DNA: TGTGCCAGCAGCTTAGGGTCAGGGCCGTACAATGAGCAGTTCTTC. Translation: CASSLGSGPYNEQFF.

The chain combines TRBV6-5 with TRBJ2-1; 8 nucleotides match TRBD2. V lost 0 bases, J lost 9 bases, and 7 bases stayed unmatched. Germline V gene data show CDR1 as MNHEY and CDR2 as SVGAGI. CDR3 length: 15 residues. The CDR3 DNA reads TGTGCCAGCAGTTACTCTTTGGGGACTAGTGGTGAGCAGTTCTTC. Its protein is CASSYSLGTSGEQFF.

For the CDR3, the DNA is TGTGCCAGCAGCGAAACCGGGACAGGGGGCGCTGGGCCTGAAGCTTTCTTT. Its translation: CASSETGTGGAGPEAFF. The chain links TRBV13 to TRBJ1-1, with 12 positions matching TRBD1. CDR3 length: 17 amino acids. V lost 5 bases to trimming and J lost 6 bases; unmatched junction nucleotides: 13. Germline V gives CDR1 PRHDT, CDR2 FYEKMQ (reference sequence).

The rearrangement links TRBV2 to TRBJ1-2; 7 nucleotides line up with TRBD1. Germline values: CDR1 SNHLY, CDR2 FYNNEI. V trimming: 8 bases; J trimming: 2 bases; junction bases outside the gene matches: 14. CDR3 length equals 16 residues. The CDR3, as DNA: TGTGCCAGCGTGTCTTACCGGACAGGCCAAAACTATGGCTACACCTTC. It specifies CASVSYRTGQNYGYTF.

For this clone: One base separates it from a far larger clone, so it is likely a read error. V and J are TRBV2 and TRBJ2-2, with D unclear. In germline, CDR1 is SNHLY, CDR2 FYNNEI. The CDR3 is made up of 11 amino acids. Deletions cut 7 bases from V and 3 bases from J, with 3 bases between. The DNA for the CDR3 is TGTGCCAGCACGGACACCGGGGAGCTGTTTTTT. Its protein product is CASTDTGELFF.

This clone appeared a few times. The chain links TRBV19 to TRBJ1-4; D possibly corresponds to TRBD1 (5 bases). CDR3 size: 14 residues. Germline V gene sequence: CDR1 LNHDA, CDR2 SQIVND (reference sequence). With 7 bases removed from V and 5 bases from J, the gap between germline ends came to 14 bases. The DNA for the CDR3 is TGTGCCAGTACCCATCTCGGGGGGAATGAAAAACTGTTTTTT. This gives the protein CASTHLGGNEKLFF.

The V and J genes are TRBV6-5 and TRBJ2-7; 8 bases are a match to TRBD1. In germline, CDR1 is MNHEY, CDR2 SVGAGI. The CDR3 contains 15 residues. J gave up 6 bases and V 0 bases, and 7 bases lay outside the gene matches. CDR3 in DNA: TGTGCCAGCAGTTACTCGCAGGGGGCAGATGGCGAGCAGTACTTC. It translates to CASSYSQGADGEQYF.

The J gene is TRBJ2-2, the V gene TRBV7-3; TRBD2 matches at 8 bases. The CDR3 is 15 amino acids. The trim removed 5 bases at V and 0 bases at J, leaving 2 bases unmatched. Germline-derived CDR1 and CDR2 are SGHTA and FQGTGA. CDR3 sequence: CASSRTSSNTGELFF. As DNA, the CDR3 is TGTGCCAGCAGCAGGACTAGCTCGAACACCGGGGAGCTGTTTTTT.

This chain joins TRBV28 and TRBJ1-2; weak D call: TRBD1 (6 bases). V lost 6 bases, J lost 0 bases, and 20 bases lay in between. CDR1 is MDHEN, CDR2 SYDVKM, per germline. The CDR3 is 17 residues long. DNA for the CDR3: TGTGCCAGCAGAGGGGGGGCAGAGTGGCGAGCTAACTATGGCTACACCTTC. Protein: CASRGGAEWRANYGYTF.

The chain carries TRBV7-9 and TRBJ1-2; D gene unclear. CDR1 and CDR2 from the germline V gene are SEHNR and FQNEAQ (reference sequence). The V end was cut by 8 bases, the J end by 7 bases, with 8 bases between. The CDR3 spans 10 residues. CDR3 bases: TGTGCCAGCGCCGGGGTTGGCTACACCTTC. It codes for CASAGVGYTF.

V and J are TRBV6-5 and TRBJ1-2; D may be TRBD1 (5 bases). This CDR3 region has 14 residues. The V gene lost 6 bases and the J gene lost 4 bases, with 15 bases spanning the gap. Germline values: CDR1 MNHEY, CDR2 SVGAGI. The CDR3 loop reads CASRPTGELYGYTF. CDR3 DNA sequence: TGTGCCAGCAGGCCTACAGGAGAGCTCTATGGCTACACCTTC.